This T cell receptor (beta chain) was retrieved from a study of blood T cell repertoires in COVID-19 (dated by TCRdb to the early 2020s). In the study overall: Collaborator samples came from the United States, Italy and Spain and covered acute and convalescent phases of COVID-19. The prospective study material was composed of cDNA or gDNA derived from T cells, B-cell-depleted T cells, or PBMCs. The dataset comprised deeply sampled blood TCRbeta repertoires from subjects exposed to, actively infected with, or recovered from COVID-19. The repertoires were released in a freely available public database meant as a resource for research on the immune response to SARS-CoV-2. Samples were obtained from the ongoing ImmuneRACE study (first 160 participants) and from about 1,300 subjects provided by 6 global collaborators. The sample metadata nearly always contained a de-identified subject ID, COVID-19 status, age in years and sex. Where available, HLA class I and class II types were taken from metadata supplied by the sample provider and were not determined by assay-based typing.

TCRbeta CDR3 regions were amplified from genomic DNA using the immunoSEQ Assay, a bias-controlled multiplex PCR. In the source study's methods: Nucleated cell counts per sample were estimated from amplification of reference gene primers within the assay. To quantify the absolute abundance of each unique TCRbeta CDR3 rearrangement, sequence reads were collapsed and filtered. Productive Simpson clonality was computed per sample as the square root of Simpson's diversity index over productive rearrangements. Drawn from immuneACCESS, this table holds only the in-frame rearrangements with V and J called that TCRdb kept. Clones are partly lost; checked studies trace under half to an unresolved V gene and leave the rest unexplained. The V and J calls and clone size are taken from that table; D and trimming were inferred from the DNA. For this sample the table gives around 310,000 clones, of which 85% to 90% were detected only once. The ten largest clones represent about 1% of the sample.

The full study reports these points: How much clinical and demographic metadata was included differed by source and by participant, and the metadata was provided uncurated.

On this clone itself: No antigen is known for it. No clone much larger than this one lies a single base away; base qualities are absent.

In Seattle, one collaborating source enrolled patients while the infection was active and tracked those patients longitudinally over the course of disease. Whole blood was collected in K2EDTA tubes by collaborating institutions according to the institutions' own protocols. For TCRbeta analysis, collaborators shipped samples as frozen whole blood, isolated PBMCs, or DNA extracted from either of those sample types. This clonotype was sampled from a woman aged 40 to 55 with COVID-19, enrolled during active disease. Sample: peripheral blood.

The CDR3 in this case is CACSDRSRGYQPQHF. The sequenced DNA is TGTGCCTGTTCTGATAGGTCGAGGGGGTATCAGCCCCAGCATTTT. The sequence joins TRBV30 to TRBJ1-5; possibly the D gene is TRBD1, per 6 matching bases. V is pared back by 6 bases and J by 5 bases, with 20 bases lying between the germline termini. Based on the germline V gene (reference sequence), the CDR1 and CDR2 sequences are GTSNPN and SVGIG. Including cysteine and phenylalanine, the CDR3 has 15 amino acids. The read is trimmed to its CDR3 DNA, 45 bases read in frame from base 1.